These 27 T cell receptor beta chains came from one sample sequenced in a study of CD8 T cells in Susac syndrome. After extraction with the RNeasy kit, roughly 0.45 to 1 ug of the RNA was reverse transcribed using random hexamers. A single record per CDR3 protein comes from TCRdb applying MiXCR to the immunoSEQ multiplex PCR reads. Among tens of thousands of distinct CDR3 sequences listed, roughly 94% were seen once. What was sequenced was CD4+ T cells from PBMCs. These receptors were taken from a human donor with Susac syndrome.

The CDR3, as DNA: TGTGCCAGCTCACCTCGGGTGACTTCCTACGAGCAGTACTTC. Its translation: CASSPRVTSYEQYF. The chain carries TRBV18 and TRBJ2-7; no definite D call. The CDR3 runs to 14 residues. V was cut by 3 bases and J by 1 base, with 10 bases left in between. Germline CDR1 reads KGHSH; CDR2 reads LQKENI.

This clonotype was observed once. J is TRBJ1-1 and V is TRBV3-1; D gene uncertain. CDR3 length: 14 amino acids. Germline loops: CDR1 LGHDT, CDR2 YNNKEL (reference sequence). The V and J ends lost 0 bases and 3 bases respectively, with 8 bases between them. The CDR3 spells CASSQEIRDTEAFF. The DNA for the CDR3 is TGTGCCAGCAGCCAAGAAATCCGGGACACTGAAGCTTTCTTT.

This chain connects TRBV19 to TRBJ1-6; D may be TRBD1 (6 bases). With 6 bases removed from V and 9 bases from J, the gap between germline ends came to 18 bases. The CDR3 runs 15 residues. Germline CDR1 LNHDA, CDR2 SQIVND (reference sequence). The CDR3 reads CASSDRSPISSPLHF. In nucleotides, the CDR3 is TGTGCCAGTAGCGACAGGTCGCCGATCTCTTCACCCCTCCACTTT. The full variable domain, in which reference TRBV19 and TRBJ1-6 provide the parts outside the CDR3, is DGGITQSPKYLFRKEGQNVTLSCEQNLNHDAMYWYRQDPGQGLRLIYYSQIVNDFQKGDIAEGYSVSREKKESFPLTVTSAQKNPTAFYLCASSDRSPISSPLHFGNGTRLTVT.

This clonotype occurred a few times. The CDR3 reads CASSQSAGGHTGELFF. Here the CDR3 DNA reads TGTGCCAGCAGCCAATCCGCGGGGGGACACACCGGGGAGCTGTTTTTT. J is TRBJ2-2 and V is TRBV3-1; TRBD2 matches at 8 bases. J gave up 3 bases and V 2 bases, and 5 bases lay outside the gene matches. This CDR3 spans 16 amino acids. Germline V gene data show CDR1 as LGHDT and CDR2 as YNNKEL (reference sequence). Full variable domain (outside the CDR3, taken from reference TRBV3-1 and TRBJ2-2): DTAVSQTPKYLVTQMGNDKSIKCEQNLGHDTMYWYKQDSKKFLKIMFSYNNKELIINETVPNRFSPKSPDKAHLNLHINSLELGDSAVYFCASSQSAGGHTGELFFGEGSRLTVL.

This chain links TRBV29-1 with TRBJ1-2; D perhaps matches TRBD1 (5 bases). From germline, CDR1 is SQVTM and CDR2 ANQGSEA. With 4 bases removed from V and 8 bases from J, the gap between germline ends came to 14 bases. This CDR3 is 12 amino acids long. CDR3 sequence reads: CSVGNGQGGYTF. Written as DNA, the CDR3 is TGCAGCGTTGGGAACGGGCAGGGCGGCTACACCTTC.

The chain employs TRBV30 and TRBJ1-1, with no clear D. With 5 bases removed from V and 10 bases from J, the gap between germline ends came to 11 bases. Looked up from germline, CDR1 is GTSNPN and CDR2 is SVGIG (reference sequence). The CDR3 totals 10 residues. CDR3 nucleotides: TGTGCCTGGGGACGGCAAGGAGCTTTCTTT. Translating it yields CAWGRQGAFF.

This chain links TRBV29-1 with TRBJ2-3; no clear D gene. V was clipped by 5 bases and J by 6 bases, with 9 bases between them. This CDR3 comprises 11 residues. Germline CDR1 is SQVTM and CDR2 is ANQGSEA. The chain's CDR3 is CSVRVADTQYF. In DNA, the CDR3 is TGCAGCGTTCGGGTGGCGGATACGCAGTATTTT.

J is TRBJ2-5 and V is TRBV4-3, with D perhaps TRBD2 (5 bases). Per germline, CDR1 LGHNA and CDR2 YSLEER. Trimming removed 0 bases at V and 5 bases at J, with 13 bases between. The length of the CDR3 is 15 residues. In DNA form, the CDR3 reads TGCGCCAGCAGCCAAGAATTGATTACGGGGGAGACCCAGTACTTC. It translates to CASSQELITGETQYF.

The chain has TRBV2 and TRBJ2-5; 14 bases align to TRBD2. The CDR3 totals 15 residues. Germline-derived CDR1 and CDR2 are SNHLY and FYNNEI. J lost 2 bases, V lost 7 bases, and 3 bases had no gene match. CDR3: CASTRTSGGQETQYF. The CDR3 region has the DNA TGTGCCAGCACCCGGACTAGCGGGGGGCAAGAGACCCAGTACTTC.

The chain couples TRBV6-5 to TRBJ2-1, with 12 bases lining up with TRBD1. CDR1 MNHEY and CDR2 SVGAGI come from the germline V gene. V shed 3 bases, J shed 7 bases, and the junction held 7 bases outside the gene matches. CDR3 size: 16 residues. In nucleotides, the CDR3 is TGTGCCAGCAGTTATTGGGGACAGGGGGCGGGAAATGAGCAGTTCTTC. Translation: CASSYWGQGAGNEQFF.

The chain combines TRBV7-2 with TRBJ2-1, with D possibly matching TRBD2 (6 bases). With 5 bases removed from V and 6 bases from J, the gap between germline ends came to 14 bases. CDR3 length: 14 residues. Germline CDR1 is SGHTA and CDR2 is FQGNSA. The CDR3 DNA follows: TGTGCCAGCAGCGTCCCGGGACTCATCAATGAGCAGTTCTTC. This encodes CASSVPGLINEQFF.

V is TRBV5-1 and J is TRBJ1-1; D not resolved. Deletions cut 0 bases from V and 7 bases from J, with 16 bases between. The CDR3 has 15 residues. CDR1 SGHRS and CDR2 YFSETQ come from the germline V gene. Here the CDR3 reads CASSLGGLNRIEAFF. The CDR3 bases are TGCGCCAGCAGCTTGGGGGGTCTCAATCGGATTGAAGCTTTCTTT. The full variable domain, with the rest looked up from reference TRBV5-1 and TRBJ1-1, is KAGVTQTPRYLIKTRGQQVTLSCSPISGHRSVSWYQQTPGQGLQFLFEYFSETQRNKGNFPGRFSGRQFSNSRSEMNVSTLELGDSALYLCASSLGGLNRIEAFFGQGTRLTVV.

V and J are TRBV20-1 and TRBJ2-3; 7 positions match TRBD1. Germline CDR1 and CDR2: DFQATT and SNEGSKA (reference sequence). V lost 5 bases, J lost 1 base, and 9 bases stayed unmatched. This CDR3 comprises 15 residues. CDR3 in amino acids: CSAPQGSGRTDTQYF. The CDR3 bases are TGCAGTGCTCCACAGGGGAGCGGACGCACAGATACGCAGTATTTT.

The CDR3 region is CSAYLGQGTEQYF. The CDR3 DNA follows: TGCAGTGCTTACCTGGGACAGGGGACAGAGCAGTACTTC. The rearrangement links TRBV20-1 to TRBJ2-7, with 10 bases identical to TRBD1. Germline V gene sequence: CDR1 DFQATT, CDR2 SNEGSKA (reference sequence). The CDR3 is 13 residues long. J lost 7 bases, V lost 5 bases, and 8 bases had no gene match.

The CDR3 nucleotides read TGCAGCGTTGAGTTTACGGGGGTGAACATTCAGTACTTC. Encoded protein: CSVEFTGVNIQYF. The chain couples TRBV29-1 to TRBJ2-4, with D maybe TRBD2 (6 bases). V lost 3 bases, J lost 7 bases, and 13 bases lay in between. This CDR3 is built from 13 residues. CDR1 and CDR2 from the germline V gene are SQVTM and ANQGSEA.

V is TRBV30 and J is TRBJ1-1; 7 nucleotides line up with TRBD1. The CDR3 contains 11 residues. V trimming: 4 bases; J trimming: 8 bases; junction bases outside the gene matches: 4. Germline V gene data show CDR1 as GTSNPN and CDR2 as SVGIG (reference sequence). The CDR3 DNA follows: TGTGCCTGGAACCAACAGGGGGAAGCTTTCTTT. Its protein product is CAWNQQGEAFF.

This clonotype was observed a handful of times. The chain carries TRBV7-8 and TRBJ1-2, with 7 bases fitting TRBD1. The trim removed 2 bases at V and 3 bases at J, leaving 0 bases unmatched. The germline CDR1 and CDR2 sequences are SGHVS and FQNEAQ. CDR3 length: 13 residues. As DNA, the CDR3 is TGTGCCAGCAGCTTAACAGGGGACTATGGCTACACCTTC. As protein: CASSLTGDYGYTF.

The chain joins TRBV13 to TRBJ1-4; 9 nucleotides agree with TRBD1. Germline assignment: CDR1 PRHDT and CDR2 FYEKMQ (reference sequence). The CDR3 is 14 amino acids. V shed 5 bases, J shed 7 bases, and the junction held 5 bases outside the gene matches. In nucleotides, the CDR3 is TGTGCCAGCAGCCCACAGGGGGCTGGTGAAAAACTGTTTTTT. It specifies CASSPQGAGEKLFF.

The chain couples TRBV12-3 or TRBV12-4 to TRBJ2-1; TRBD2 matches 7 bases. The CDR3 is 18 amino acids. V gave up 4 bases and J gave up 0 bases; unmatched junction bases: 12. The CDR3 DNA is TGTGCCAGCAGTTGGGGGGGTTGGGCGCAGCCCTCCTACAATGAGCAGTTCTTC. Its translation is CASSWGGWAQPSYNEQFF.

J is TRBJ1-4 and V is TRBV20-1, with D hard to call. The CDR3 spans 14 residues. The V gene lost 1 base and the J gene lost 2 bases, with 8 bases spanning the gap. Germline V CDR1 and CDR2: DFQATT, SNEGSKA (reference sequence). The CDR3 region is CSARVGITNEKLFF. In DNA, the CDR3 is TGCAGTGCTAGAGTGGGCATTACTAATGAAAAACTGTTTTTT.

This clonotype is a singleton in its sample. CDR3 nucleotide sequence: TGTGCCAGTAGGCGCTCCGGGACTCAAGAGACCCAGTACTTC. As protein: CASRRSGTQETQYF. The rearrangement joins TRBV19 to TRBJ2-5, with D possibly TRBD2 on 6 matching bases. CDR1 and CDR2 from the germline V gene are LNHDA and SQIVND (reference sequence). This CDR3 is 14 amino acids long. With 6 bases removed from V and 2 bases from J, the gap between germline ends came to 13 bases.

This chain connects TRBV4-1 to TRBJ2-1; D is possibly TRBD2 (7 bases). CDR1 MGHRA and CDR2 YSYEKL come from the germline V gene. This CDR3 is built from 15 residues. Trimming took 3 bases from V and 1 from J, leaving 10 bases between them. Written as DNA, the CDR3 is TGCGCCAGCAGCCACGGGGGGCTATCCTACAATGAGCAGTTCTTC. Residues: CASSHGGLSYNEQFF.

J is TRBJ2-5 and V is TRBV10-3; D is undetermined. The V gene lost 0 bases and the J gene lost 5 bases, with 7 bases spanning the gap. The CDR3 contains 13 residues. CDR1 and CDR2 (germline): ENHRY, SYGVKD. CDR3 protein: CAISESWAETQYF. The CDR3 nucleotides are TGTGCCATCAGTGAGTCGTGGGCGGAGACCCAGTACTTC.

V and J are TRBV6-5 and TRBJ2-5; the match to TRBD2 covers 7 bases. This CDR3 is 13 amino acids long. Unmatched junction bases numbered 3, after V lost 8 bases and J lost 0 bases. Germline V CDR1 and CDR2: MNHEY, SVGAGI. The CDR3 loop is CASRDYNQETQYF. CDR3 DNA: TGTGCCAGCCGGGACTATAACCAAGAGACCCAGTACTTC.

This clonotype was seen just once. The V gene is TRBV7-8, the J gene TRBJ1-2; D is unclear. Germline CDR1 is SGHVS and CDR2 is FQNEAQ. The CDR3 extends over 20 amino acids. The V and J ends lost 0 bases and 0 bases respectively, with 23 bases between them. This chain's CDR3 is CASSLALSITAWKSNYGYTF. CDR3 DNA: TGTGCCAGCAGCTTAGCGCTAAGTATTACAGCTTGGAAGTCTAACTATGGCTACACCTTC.

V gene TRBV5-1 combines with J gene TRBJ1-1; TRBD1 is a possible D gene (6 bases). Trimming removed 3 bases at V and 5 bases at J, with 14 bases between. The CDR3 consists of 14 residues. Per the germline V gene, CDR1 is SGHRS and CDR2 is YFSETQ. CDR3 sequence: CASSSVDRRTEAFF. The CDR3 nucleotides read TGCGCCAGCAGCTCGGTCGACAGGCGGACTGAAGCTTTCTTT.

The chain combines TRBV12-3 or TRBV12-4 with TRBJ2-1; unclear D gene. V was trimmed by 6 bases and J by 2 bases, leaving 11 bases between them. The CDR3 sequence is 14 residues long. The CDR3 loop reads CASSSDWAYNEQFF. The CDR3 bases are TGTGCCAGCAGCTCTGATTGGGCCTACAATGAGCAGTTCTTC.